This T cell receptor beta chain was captured in a study of CD8+ T cells in alopecia areata. Samples from alopecia areata patients were lesional scalp punch biopsies and peripheral blood. The authors sorted CD4+ and CD8+ T cells from PBMCs. In each case, RNA was isolated and then reverse transcribed into cDNA as the sequencing template. The protocol was immunoSEQ multiplex PCR, while the TCRdb copy is restricted to in-frame clones and leaves out a portion. Of 65,000 to 95,000 clones listed, 51% are singletons. Germline V gene sequence: CDR1 MNHEY, CDR2 SMNVEV (reference sequence). The CDR3 has 13 residues. V was shortened by 5 bases and J by 7 bases, with 14 bases between the two germline ends. Study outcomes and limitations: Normal skin's resident alphabeta T cells are sequenced alongside lesional scalp T cells. Normal scalp had lower clonality than lesional scalp, with alopecia totalis/universalis lesions showing this most strongly.

This clone was detected a few times. Its antigen is not identified. Source material: NKG2D-high CD8+ T cells sorted from blood. The origin of this receptor is a human donor with alopecia areata. V usage is TRBV27 and J usage is TRBJ1-1; D is unclear. CDR3 amino acids: CASSPDGLGEAFF. The CDR3 DNA reads TGTGCCAGCAGTCCCGATGGCCTGGGTGAAGCTTTCTTT.